Given below is one TCR beta chain in context. The data stem from a study of blood T cell repertoires in COVID-19. Study-wide background: Italy, Spain and the United States were the sources of the convalescent and acute COVID-19 samples.

Germline V gives CDR1 MDHEN, CDR2 SYDVKM. The CDR3 runs to 16 residues. Unmatched junction bases numbered 9, after V lost 7 bases and J lost 2 bases. Assay used: immunoSEQ multiplex PCR; TCRdb lists only in-frame clones, some missing. Of under 300,000 clones listed, about 88% are singletons. The V gene is TRBV28, the J gene TRBJ2-1; TRBD1 agrees at 9 bases. Sequencing was carried out using peripheral blood. The sequence derives from a woman in her thirties or forties who had recovered from COVID-19. This CDR3 reads CASNKMWTGAYNEQFF. The CDR3 DNA sequence: TGTGCCAGCAATAAGATGTGGACAGGGGCCTACAATGAGCAGTTCTTC.